The clone carrying this T cell receptor beta chain was recorded at least ten times. Its antigen is currently unknown. This record comes from a study of molecular identifiers for immune sequencing clone quantification. As for the study in general: Replicate experiments took RNA from roughly 18,000 or 92,000 naive CD8 cells, divided it five ways and sequenced four.

Study-wide results and caveats: Because of identical TCR molecules sharing a barcode, sizes of highly expanded clones could be underestimated. Over 97% of effector molecules, yet under 1% of naive-cell molecules, were held by clones above 20 RNA copies.

It was with previously described methods and listed TCR primers that bulk TCR libraries were made. MiXCR, applied by TCRdb to the PCR reads, yields one record per CDR3 protein. The data contain over 550,000 distinct CDR3 sequences, approximately 24% of them singletons. The source is a human donor in good health. Some libraries in this study had Jurkat cell RNA spiked in. The sequencing input was naive CD8+ T cells from blood, with Jurkat cell RNA spiked in. Subset defined: FACS-sorted CD8+CD4-CCR7+CD45RA+ naive T cells.

The CDR3 loop is CASSEERYSNQPQHF. DNA for the CDR3: TGTGCCAGCAGTGAAGAAAGGTATAGCAATCAGCCCCAGCATTTT. The chain employs TRBV6-1 and TRBJ1-5; unclear D gene. V was cut by 1 base and J by 0 bases, with 7 bases left in between. This CDR3 is 15 amino acids long. Germline-derived CDR1 and CDR2 are MNHNS and SASEGT.